Each of the 26 T cell receptor beta chains below was sequenced from the same sample in a study of identical twins (TCRdb year 2016). The library was built by means of 5' RACE. The sequencer was an Illumina HiSeq 2000. TCRdb reprocessing: public reads trimmed at Q25 with fastp, clones called with MiXCR, in-frame beta chains kept. When rows share a CDR3 protein, they turn into one entry using the most common DNA and genes. Counted in this sample were about 470,000 distinct CDR3 sequences; 20% to 25% of them appeared once. 2.9% of the sample is taken by the ten largest. These data are also associated with another study on T cells expressing NK-cell markers.

The specimen sequenced was CD4+ T cells sorted from blood. The receptors stem from a woman aged 18-35 years in good health.

The V call is TRBV4-3, the J call TRBJ2-3; 7 positions agree with TRBD2. J gave up 5 bases and V 1 base, and 6 bases lay outside the gene matches. The CDR3 loop spans 15 amino acids. In germline, CDR1 is LGHNA, CDR2 YSLEER. CDR3 coding DNA: TGCGCCAGCAGCCAAGGACTAGCCAGGGAAGATACGCAGTATTTT. It translates to CASSQGLAREDTQYF.

The chain couples TRBV7-9 to TRBJ1-1, with TRBD1 identical over 8 bases. CDR3 length equals 14 residues. V trimming: 7 bases; J trimming: 0 bases; junction bases outside the gene matches: 4. Germline lookup yields CDR1 SEHNR and CDR2 FQNEAQ (reference sequence). DNA for the CDR3: TGTGCCAGCAAACCAGGGGGCTTGAACACTGAAGCTTTCTTT. Protein product: CASKPGGLNTEAFF.

The rearrangement uses TRBV5-1 and TRBJ1-1; D gene ambiguous. Germline loops: CDR1 SGHRS, CDR2 YFSETQ. The CDR3 length is 14 residues. Trimming pared 4 bases from V and 0 bases from J, leaving 10 bases between. This CDR3 reads CASSPTTVNTEAFF. The CDR3 DNA reads as TGCGCCAGCAGCCCGACAACAGTGAACACTGAAGCTTTCTTT.

This clonotype was detected only a few times. The rearrangement links TRBV20-1 to TRBJ1-1; D unresolved. In germline, CDR1 is DFQATT, CDR2 SNEGSKA (reference sequence). The CDR3 consists of 15 residues. The V end was cut by 3 bases, the J end by 0 bases, with 14 bases between. CDR3 in amino acids: CSARGVGGMNTEAFF. The CDR3 DNA reads TGCAGTGCTAGGGGCGTAGGAGGGATGAACACTGAAGCTTTCTTT.

The V gene is TRBV7-9, the J gene TRBJ2-3; D call uncertain. The length of the CDR3 is 12 residues. Germline CDR1 and CDR2: SEHNR and FQNEAQ (reference sequence). Trimming removed 7 bases from V and 5 bases from J, with 10 bases in between. The CDR3 here is CASISMGDTQYF. In DNA form, the CDR3 reads TGTGCCAGCATATCGATGGGAGATACGCAGTATTTT.

The CDR3 here is CSARLNRETYGYTF. The CDR3, as DNA: TGCAGTGCGAGACTGAACAGGGAAACCTATGGCTACACCTTC. The gene calls are TRBV20-1 and TRBJ1-2; D may be TRBD1 (6 bases). Looked up from germline, CDR1 is DFQATT and CDR2 is SNEGSKA (reference sequence). CDR3 length equals 14 residues. V was clipped by 6 bases and J by 4 bases, with 18 bases between them.

The rearrangement joins TRBV12-3 or TRBV12-4 to TRBJ1-2; D might be TRBD1 (5 bases). V was trimmed by 2 bases and J by 8 bases, leaving 12 bases between them. CDR3 length equals 13 residues. Here the CDR3 reads CASSLRGTEGYTF. The CDR3 DNA follows: TGTGCCAGCAGTTTAAGGGGCACGGAGGGCTACACCTTC.

There are a few counts of this clonotype. The CDR3 ends on some other residue instead of the conserved phenylalanine or tryptophan, so this is likely a read error. It is unclear where the CDR3 begins or ends on the DNA, so no DNA is shown, and the CDR3 is as TCRdb lists it. The rearrangement joins TRBV12-3 or TRBV12-4 to TRBJ1-6; no DNA check was done on the table's D call, TRBD1. The CDR3 spans 15 amino acids, including both terminal residues. The CDR3 here is CASTQKDPGQRLGSL.

The J gene is TRBJ2-5, the V gene TRBV20-1, with 11 bases fitting TRBD1. This CDR3 contains 15 residues. V shed 5 bases and J 3 bases; nucleotides not matched to a gene: 8. Germline-derived CDR1 and CDR2 are DFQATT and SNEGSKA (reference sequence). The DNA for the CDR3 is TGCAGTGCTCACCGGGACAGGGGGTTCGAAGAGACCCAGTACTTC. The encoded protein is CSAHRDRGFEETQYF.

This clonotype has at least ten counts. Mismatch with germline at one junction end may stem from a read error. The gene calls are TRBV10-3 and TRBJ2-1; D not certain. This CDR3 spans 13 amino acids. CDR1 and CDR2 (germline): ENHRY, SYGVKD. CDR3 in amino acids: CAITESSYNEQFF. The DNA of the CDR3 is TGTGCCATCACTGAGAGCTCCTACAATGAGCAGTTCTTC.

V and J are TRBV7-2 and TRBJ2-3, with a possible D match to TRBD2 (5 bases). The V gene lost 5 bases and the J gene lost 2 bases, with 14 bases spanning the gap. CDR1 and CDR2 (germline): SGHTA, FQGNSA. The CDR3 contains 15 residues. The CDR3 sequence: CASSHGLRYTDTQYF. In nucleotides, the CDR3 is TGTGCCAGCAGCCATGGACTCCGATACACAGATACGCAGTATTTT.

The J gene is TRBJ2-5, the V gene TRBV2, with no clear D. In germline, CDR1 is SNHLY, CDR2 FYNNEI. The CDR3 contains 12 residues. V dropped 5 bases and J dropped 5 bases, with 9 bases sitting between them. CDR3 protein: CASSRAEETQYF. In DNA, the CDR3 is TGTGCCAGCAGTCGCGCCGAGGAGACCCAGTACTTC.

CDR3 nucleotide sequence: TGTGCCAGCAGCCCTAACGCCGCGGTCTACGAGCAGTACTTC. This codes for CASSPNAAVYEQYF. The chain couples TRBV3-1 to TRBJ2-7; no clear D gene. Per the germline V gene, CDR1 is LGHDT and CDR2 is YNNKEL (reference sequence). Trimming removed 4 bases at V and 3 bases at J, with 13 bases between. The CDR3 sequence is 14 residues long.

The chain employs TRBV7-3 and TRBJ2-5, with D possibly called TRBD1 or TRBD2 (6 bases each). The CDR3 covers 15 residues. Germline loops: CDR1 SGHTA, CDR2 FQGTGA. Trimming took off 5 bases at V and 0 bases at J, with 13 bases between the two ends. CDR3 DNA sequence: TGTGCCAGCAGCCCCGGGGGCCCGTACCAAGAGACCCAGTACTTC. It is translated as CASSPGGPYQETQYF.

This clonotype was observed a few times. The chain joins TRBV20-1 to TRBJ1-2, with 10 bases fitting TRBD1. The CDR3 has 13 residues. The ends lost 6 bases at V and 8 bases at J; junction bases unmatched: 9. Germline V lookup: CDR1 DFQATT, CDR2 SNEGSKA (reference sequence). The CDR3 is CSATRQGAEGYTF. The CDR3 nucleotides read TGCAGTGCCACGAGACAGGGGGCAGAGGGCTACACCTTC.

The genes are TRBV5-8 and TRBJ2-3; no definite D call. Germline lookup yields CDR1 SGHTS and CDR2 YDEGEE. This CDR3 has 15 residues. V gave up 3 bases and J gave up 6 bases, with 17 bases separating them. This chain's CDR3 is CASSSGRPHRDTQYF. In DNA, the CDR3 is TGTGCCAGCAGCTCCGGACGGCCACACCGGGATACGCAGTATTTT.

This clonotype has more than one count but fewer than ten. The chain combines TRBV5-1 with TRBJ2-1; 10 positions agree with TRBD2. Germline V gives CDR1 SGHRS, CDR2 YFSETQ. The CDR3 consists of 15 residues. V dropped 2 bases and J dropped 7; count of bases not matched to a gene: 6. The DNA for the CDR3 is TGCGCCAGCAGCTTAGCAGCGGGGGGGCTAAATGAGCAGTTCTTC. This codes for CASSLAAGGLNEQFF.

The CDR3 spells CSARLAYEQYF. The CDR3 nucleotides are TGCAGTGCTAGATTGGCCTACGAGCAGTACTTC. The rearrangement joins TRBV20-1 to TRBJ2-7, with D unresolved. Trimming shortened V by 2 bases and J by 2 bases, and 4 bases separated the two germline ends. This CDR3 is built from 11 residues. Germline CDR1 and CDR2: DFQATT and SNEGSKA (reference sequence).

This clonotype appeared a few times. The chain uses TRBV10-3 and TRBJ2-1; 8 bases agree with TRBD2. Germline CDR1 ENHRY, CDR2 SYGVKD. The junction had 1 base not matched to a gene; V was cut back by 6 bases and J by 6 bases. The CDR3 is 12 amino acids. The DNA for the CDR3 is TGTGCCATCAGGGGGACTAGCAATGAGCAGTTCTTC. Amino acid sequence: CAIRGTSNEQFF.

This chain links TRBV3-1 with TRBJ2-1, with D possibly TRBD2 on 6 matching bases. CDR3 length equals 15 residues. The V and J ends lost 5 bases and 0 bases respectively, with 11 bases between them. Germline V gene sequence: CDR1 LGHDT, CDR2 YNNKEL (reference sequence). CDR3: CASSFRGNSYNEQFF. The CDR3 region has the DNA TGTGCCAGCAGCTTCCGCGGGAACTCCTACAATGAGCAGTTCTTC.

The chain uses TRBV20-1 and TRBJ2-5, with TRBD2 as a possible D gene (6 bases). Germline V lookup: CDR1 DFQATT, CDR2 SNEGSKA (reference sequence). Trimming left V 4 bases short and J 1 base short, with 13 bases between. This CDR3 region has 14 residues. The DNA for the CDR3 is TGCAGTGCTAATAGCGGCAAATCCCAAGAGACCCAGTACTTC. Protein: CSANSGKSQETQYF.

CDR3 protein: CASSLGQGSHTDTQYF. DNA for the CDR3: TGTGCCAGCAGCCTCGGACAGGGTTCCCACACAGATACGCAGTATTTT. The genes are TRBV11-3 and TRBJ2-3; 8 nucleotides match TRBD1. Germline lookup yields CDR1 SGHNT and CDR2 YENEEA. The CDR3 covers 16 residues. V shed 5 bases, J shed 2 bases, and the junction held 9 bases outside the gene matches.

The chain joins TRBV3-1 to TRBJ2-3, with D perhaps TRBD1 or TRBD2 (5 bases each). The germline gives CDR1 LGHDT, CDR2 YNNKEL (reference sequence). The CDR3 is 14 amino acids. Between the trimmed V and J ends, which lost 3 bases and 5 bases, there was a span of 12 bases. CDR3 in amino acids: CASSQGPHKDTQYF. In DNA, the CDR3 is TGTGCCAGCAGCCAGGGACCCCATAAAGATACGCAGTATTTT.

The chain employs TRBV6-1 and TRBJ2-2; D is uncertain. Germline assignment: CDR1 MNHNS and CDR2 SASEGT. V was pared by 7 bases and J by 1 base, with 13 bases between. CDR3 size: 15 residues. The CDR3 protein is CASNIGTENTGELFF. For the CDR3, the DNA is TGTGCCAGCAATATCGGCACCGAGAACACCGGGGAGCTGTTTTTT.

The CDR3 sequence: CSARDLEGWASGRKETQYF. DNA of the CDR3: TGCAGTGCTAGAGATTTGGAGGGTTGGGCTAGCGGTAGGAAAGAGACCCAGTACTTC. The chain recombines TRBV20-1 with TRBJ2-5, with 7 bases matching TRBD2. J gave up 3 bases and V 0 bases, and 19 bases lay outside the gene matches. Germline V lookup: CDR1 DFQATT, CDR2 SNEGSKA (reference sequence). The CDR3 length is 19 residues.

This clonotype appeared a few times. V and J are TRBV9 and TRBJ1-2; D possibly corresponds to TRBD1 (6 bases). Trimming took off 0 bases at V and 8 bases at J, with 11 bases between the two ends. This CDR3 spans 13 amino acids. From germline, CDR1 is SGDLS and CDR2 YYNGEE. The CDR3 region has the DNA TGTGCCAGCAGCGTAGAGGGGGTGAAGGGCTACACCTTC. Amino acid sequence: CASSVEGVKGYTF. Looking up the rest from reference TRBV9 and TRBJ1-2 gives the full variable domain: DSGVTQTPKHLITATGQRVTLRCSPRSGDLSVYWYQQSLDQGLQFLIQYYNGEERAKGNILERFSAQQFPDLHSELNLSSLELGDSALYFCASSVEGVKGYTFGSGTRLTVV.